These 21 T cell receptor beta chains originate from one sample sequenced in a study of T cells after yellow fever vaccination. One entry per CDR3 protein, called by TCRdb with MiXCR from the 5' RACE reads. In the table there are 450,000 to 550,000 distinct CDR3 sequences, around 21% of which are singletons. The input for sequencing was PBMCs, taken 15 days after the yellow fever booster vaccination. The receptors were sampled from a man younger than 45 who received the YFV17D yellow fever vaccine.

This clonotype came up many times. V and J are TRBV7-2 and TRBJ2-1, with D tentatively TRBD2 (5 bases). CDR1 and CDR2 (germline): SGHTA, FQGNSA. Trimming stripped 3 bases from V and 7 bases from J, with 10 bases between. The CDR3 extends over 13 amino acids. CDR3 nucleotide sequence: TGTGCCAGCAGCTTGGGGAGAAGGAATGAGCAGTTCTTC. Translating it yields CASSLGRRNEQFF. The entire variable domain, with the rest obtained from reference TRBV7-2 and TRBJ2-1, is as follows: GAGVSQSPSNKVTEKGKDVELRCDPISGHTALYWYRQSLGQGLEFLIYFQGNSAPDKSGLPSDRFSAERTGGSVSTLTIQRTQQEDSAVYLCASSLGRRNEQFFGPGTRLTVL.

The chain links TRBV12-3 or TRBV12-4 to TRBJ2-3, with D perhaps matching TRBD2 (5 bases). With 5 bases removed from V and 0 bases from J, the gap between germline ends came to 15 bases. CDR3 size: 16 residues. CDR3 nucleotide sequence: TGTGCCAGCAGTCCCAACGCCGGGGTTAGCACAGATACGCAGTATTTT. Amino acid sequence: CASSPNAGVSTDTQYF.

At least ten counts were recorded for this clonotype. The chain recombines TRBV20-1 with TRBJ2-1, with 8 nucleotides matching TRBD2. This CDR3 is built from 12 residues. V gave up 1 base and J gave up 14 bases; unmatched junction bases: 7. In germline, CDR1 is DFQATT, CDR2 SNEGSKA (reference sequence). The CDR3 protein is CSARATSGDKFF. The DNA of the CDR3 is TGCAGTGCTAGAGCAACTAGCGGAGATAAGTTCTTC.

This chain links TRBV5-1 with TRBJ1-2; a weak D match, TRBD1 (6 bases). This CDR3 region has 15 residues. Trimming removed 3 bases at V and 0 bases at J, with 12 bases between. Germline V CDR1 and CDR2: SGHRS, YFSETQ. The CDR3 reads CASSSKRGANYGYTF. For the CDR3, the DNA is TGCGCCAGCAGCTCCAAGAGGGGGGCTAACTATGGCTACACCTTC.

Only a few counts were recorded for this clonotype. The CDR3 sequence is CASSLVLRQDTYNEQFF. CDR3 DNA: TGTGCCAGCAGTTTAGTCCTGAGACAGGATACCTACAATGAGCAGTTCTTC. The chain has TRBV12-3 or TRBV12-4 and TRBJ2-1, with a possible D match to TRBD1 (6 bases). The CDR3 has 17 residues. V lost 1 base, J lost 2 bases, and 15 bases lay in between.

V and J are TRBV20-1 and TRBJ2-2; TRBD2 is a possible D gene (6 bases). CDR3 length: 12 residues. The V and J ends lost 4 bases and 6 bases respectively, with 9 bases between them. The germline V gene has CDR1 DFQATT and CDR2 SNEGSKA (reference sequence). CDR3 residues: CSAMGLPGELFF. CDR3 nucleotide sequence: TGCAGTGCTATGGGACTTCCCGGGGAGCTGTTTTTT.

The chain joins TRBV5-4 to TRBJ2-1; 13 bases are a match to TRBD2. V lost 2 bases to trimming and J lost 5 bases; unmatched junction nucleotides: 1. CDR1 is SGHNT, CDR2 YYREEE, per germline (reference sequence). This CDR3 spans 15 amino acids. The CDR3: CASSFGLAGDNEQFF. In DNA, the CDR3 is TGTGCCAGCAGCTTTGGACTAGCGGGAGACAATGAGCAGTTCTTC.

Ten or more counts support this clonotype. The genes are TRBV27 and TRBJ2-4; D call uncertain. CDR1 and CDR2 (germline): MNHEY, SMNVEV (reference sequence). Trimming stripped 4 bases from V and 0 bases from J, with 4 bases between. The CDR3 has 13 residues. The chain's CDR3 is CASSSLAKNIQYF. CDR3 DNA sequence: TGTGCCAGCAGTTCCCTAGCCAAAAACATTCAGTACTTC.

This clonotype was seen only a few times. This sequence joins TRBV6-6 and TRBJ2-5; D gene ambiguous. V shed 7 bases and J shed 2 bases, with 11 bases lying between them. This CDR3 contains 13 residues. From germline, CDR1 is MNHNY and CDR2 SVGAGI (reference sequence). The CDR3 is CASTPERQETQYF. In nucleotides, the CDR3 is TGTGCCAGCACCCCAGAGAGGCAAGAGACCCAGTACTTC.

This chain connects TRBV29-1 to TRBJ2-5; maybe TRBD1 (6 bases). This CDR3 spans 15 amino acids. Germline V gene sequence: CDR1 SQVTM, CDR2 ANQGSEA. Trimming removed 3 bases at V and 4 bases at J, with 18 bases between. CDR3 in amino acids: CSVDGRQATLETQYF. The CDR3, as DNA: TGCAGCGTTGACGGGCGACAGGCAACCCTAGAGACCCAGTACTTC.

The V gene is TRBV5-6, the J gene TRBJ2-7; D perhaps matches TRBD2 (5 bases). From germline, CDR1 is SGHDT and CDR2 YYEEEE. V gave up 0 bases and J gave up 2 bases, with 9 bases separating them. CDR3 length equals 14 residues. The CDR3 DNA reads TGTGCCAGCAGCTTGGTGGACTTCGCCTACGAGCAGTACTTC. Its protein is CASSLVDFAYEQYF.

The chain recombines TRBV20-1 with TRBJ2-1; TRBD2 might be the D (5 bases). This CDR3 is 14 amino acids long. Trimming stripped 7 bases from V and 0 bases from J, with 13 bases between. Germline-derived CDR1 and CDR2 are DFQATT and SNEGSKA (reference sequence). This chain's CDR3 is CSGLTGSSYNEQFF. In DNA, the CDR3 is TGCAGTGGCCTCACGGGAAGCTCCTACAATGAGCAGTTCTTC.

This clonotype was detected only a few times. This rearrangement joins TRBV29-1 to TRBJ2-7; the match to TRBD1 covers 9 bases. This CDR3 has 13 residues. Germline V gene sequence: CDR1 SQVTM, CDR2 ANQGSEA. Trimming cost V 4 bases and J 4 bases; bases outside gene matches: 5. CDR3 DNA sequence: TGCAGCGTTGGTACAGGGGGCGTTTACGAGCAGTACTTC. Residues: CSVGTGGVYEQYF.

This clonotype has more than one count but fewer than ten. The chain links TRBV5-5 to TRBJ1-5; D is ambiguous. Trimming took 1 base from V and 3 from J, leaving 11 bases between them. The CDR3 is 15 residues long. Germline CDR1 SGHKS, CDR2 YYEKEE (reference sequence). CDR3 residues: CASSLMLQNNQPQHF. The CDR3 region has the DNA TGTGCCAGCAGCTTGATGTTACAGAACAATCAGCCCCAGCATTTT.

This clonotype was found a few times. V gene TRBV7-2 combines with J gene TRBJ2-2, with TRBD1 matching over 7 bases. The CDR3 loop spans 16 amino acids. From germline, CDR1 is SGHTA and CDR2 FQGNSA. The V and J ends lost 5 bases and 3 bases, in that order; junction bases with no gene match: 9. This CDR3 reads CASSVPGQRYTGELFF. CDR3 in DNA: TGTGCCAGCAGCGTACCGGGACAGAGATACACCGGGGAGCTGTTTTTT.

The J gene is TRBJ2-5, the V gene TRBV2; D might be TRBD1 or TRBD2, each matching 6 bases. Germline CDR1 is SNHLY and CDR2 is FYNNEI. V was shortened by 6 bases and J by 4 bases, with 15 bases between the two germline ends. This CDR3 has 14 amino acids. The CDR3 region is CASSRPEGGETQYF. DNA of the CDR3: TGTGCCAGCAGCCGACCCGAGGGGGGAGAGACCCAGTACTTC.

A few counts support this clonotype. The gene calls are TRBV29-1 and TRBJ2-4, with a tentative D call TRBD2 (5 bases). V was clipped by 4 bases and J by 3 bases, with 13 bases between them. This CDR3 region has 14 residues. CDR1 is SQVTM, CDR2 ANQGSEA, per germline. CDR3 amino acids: CSVGVGVGKNIQYF. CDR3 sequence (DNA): TGCAGCGTTGGTGTGGGAGTAGGCAAAAACATTCAGTACTTC.

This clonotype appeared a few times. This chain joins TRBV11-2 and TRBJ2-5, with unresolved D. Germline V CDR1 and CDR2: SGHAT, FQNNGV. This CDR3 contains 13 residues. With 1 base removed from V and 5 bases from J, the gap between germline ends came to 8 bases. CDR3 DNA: TGTGCCAGCAGCTTAGCGCCTCGGGAGACCCAGTACTTC. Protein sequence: CASSLAPRETQYF.

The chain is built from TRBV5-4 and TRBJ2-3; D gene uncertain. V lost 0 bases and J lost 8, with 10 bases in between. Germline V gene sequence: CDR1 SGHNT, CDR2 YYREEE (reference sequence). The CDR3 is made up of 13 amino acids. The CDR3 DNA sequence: TGTGCCAGCAGCTTGGCTGGGGAAGCTACGCAGTATTTT. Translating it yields CASSLAGEATQYF.

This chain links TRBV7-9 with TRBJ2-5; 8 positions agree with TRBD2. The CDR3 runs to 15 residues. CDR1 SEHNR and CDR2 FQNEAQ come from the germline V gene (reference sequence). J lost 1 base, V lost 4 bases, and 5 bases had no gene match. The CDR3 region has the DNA TGTGCCAGCAGCTCCCCGGGGGGGAGCCAAGAGACCCAGTACTTC. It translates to CASSSPGGSQETQYF.

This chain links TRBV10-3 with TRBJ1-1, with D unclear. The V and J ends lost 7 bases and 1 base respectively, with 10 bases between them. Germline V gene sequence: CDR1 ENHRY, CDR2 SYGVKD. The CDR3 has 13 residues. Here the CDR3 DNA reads TGTGCCATCACCAAACATACGAACACTGAAGCTTTCTTT. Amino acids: CAITKHTNTEAFF.